The 2 T cell receptor beta chains presented below share a single source sample, sequenced in a study of blood T cell repertoires in COVID-19 (TCRdb year 2020). The library was obtained by the immunoSEQ multiplex PCR assay. Held by TCRdb, this immuneACCESS table contains in-frame sequences only and omits some clones. Under half of the omission traces to an unresolved V gene where checked; the cause of the rest is unknown. The sample table shows tens of thousands of clones, and 86% are seen once. The ten largest clones take up 7% to 9% of the sample. The sequenced sample was peripheral blood. These receptor sequences come from a man between 50 and 59 years old with active COVID-19.

A few counts support this clone. The genes are TRBV29-1 and TRBJ1-3; TRBD1 might be the D (5 bases). Germline V gene lookup returns CDR1 SQVTM and CDR2 ANQGSEA. Trimming shortened V by 4 bases and J by 3 bases, and 13 bases separated the two germline ends. This CDR3 comprises 14 residues. This CDR3 reads CSVGRGPSGNTIYF. The CDR3 DNA is TGCAGCGTTGGGAGGGGTCCGAGTGGAAACACCATATATTTT.

The chain joins TRBV12-2 to TRBJ1-2; the tabulated D call, TRBD1, remains unverified against the DNA. TRBV12-2 is classified as a pseudogene. The CDR3 is 16 residues long. The CDR3 nucleotides read TGTGCAAGTCGCTTAGCTGCTAATAGGACAGGGAACGGCTACACCTTC. Protein product: CASRLAANRTGNGYTF.